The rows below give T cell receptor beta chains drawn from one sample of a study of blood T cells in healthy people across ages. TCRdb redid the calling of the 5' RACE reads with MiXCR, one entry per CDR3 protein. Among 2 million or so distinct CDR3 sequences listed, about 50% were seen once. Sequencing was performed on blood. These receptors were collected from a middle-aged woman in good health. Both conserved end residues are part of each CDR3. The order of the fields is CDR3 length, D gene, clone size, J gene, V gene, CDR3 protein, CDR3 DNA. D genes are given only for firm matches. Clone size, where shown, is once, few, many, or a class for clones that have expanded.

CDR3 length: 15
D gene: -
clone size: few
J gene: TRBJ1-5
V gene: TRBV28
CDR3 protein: CASSLPGSTNQPQHF
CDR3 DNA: TGTGCCAGCAGTTTACCCGGTTCAACCAATCAGCCCCAGCATTTT

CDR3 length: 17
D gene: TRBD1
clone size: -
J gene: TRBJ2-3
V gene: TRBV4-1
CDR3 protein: CASSQDGTGGLVETQYF
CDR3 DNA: TGCGCCAGCAGCCAAGATGGGACAGGGGGCCTCGTAGAGACGCAGTATTTT

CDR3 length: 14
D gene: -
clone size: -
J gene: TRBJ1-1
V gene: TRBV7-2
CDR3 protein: CASSSGGPGTEAFF
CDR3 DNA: TGTGCCAGCAGCTCCGGGGGCCCCGGCACTGAAGCTTTCTTT

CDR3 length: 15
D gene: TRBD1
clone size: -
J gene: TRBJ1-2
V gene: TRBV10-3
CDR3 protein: CAISASGQGASGYTF
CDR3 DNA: TGTGCCATCAGTGCTTCCGGTCAGGGGGCGAGTGGCTACACCTTC

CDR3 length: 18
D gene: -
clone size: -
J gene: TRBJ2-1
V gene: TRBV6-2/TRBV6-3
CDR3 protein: CASSSLDGPVSSYNEQFF
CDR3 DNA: TGTGCCAGCAGTTCCCTCGATGGGCCGGTGAGCTCCTACAATGAGCAGTTCTTC

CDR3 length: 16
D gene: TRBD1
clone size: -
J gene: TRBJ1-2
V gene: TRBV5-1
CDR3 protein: CASSQDRVEANYGYTF
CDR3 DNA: TGCGCCAGCAGCCAGGACAGGGTGGAAGCTAACTATGGCTACACCTTC

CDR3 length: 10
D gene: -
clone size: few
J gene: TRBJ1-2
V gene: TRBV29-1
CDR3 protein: CSVEGWGYTF
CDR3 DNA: TGCAGCGTAGAGGGCTGGGGCTACACCTTC

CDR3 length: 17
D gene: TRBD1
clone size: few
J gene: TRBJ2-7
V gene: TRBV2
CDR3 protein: CASSEEGWGTGKNEQYF
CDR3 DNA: TGTGCCAGCAGTGAAGAAGGTTGGGGGACAGGGAAGAACGAGCAGTACTTC

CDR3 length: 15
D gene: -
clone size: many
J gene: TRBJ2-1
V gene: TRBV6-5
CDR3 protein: CASSYDRSSYNEQFF
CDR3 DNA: TGTGCCAGCAGTTACGACAGGAGCTCCTACAATGAGCAGTTCTTC

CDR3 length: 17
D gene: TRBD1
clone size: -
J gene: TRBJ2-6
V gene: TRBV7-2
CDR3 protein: CASSLLHRGSGANVLTF
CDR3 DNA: TGTGCCAGCAGCTTGCTACACAGGGGGTCTGGGGCCAACGTCCTGACTTTC

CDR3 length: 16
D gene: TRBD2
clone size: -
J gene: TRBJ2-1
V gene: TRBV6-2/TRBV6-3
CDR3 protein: CASTRSPGLVRNEQFF
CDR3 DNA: TGTGCCAGCACCCGTTCCCCGGGACTAGTTCGCAATGAGCAGTTCTTC

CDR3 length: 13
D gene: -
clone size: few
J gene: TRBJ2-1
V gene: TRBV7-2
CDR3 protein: CASSFAGATEQFF
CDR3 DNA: TGTGCCAGCAGCTTCGCGGGGGCAACTGAGCAGTTCTTC

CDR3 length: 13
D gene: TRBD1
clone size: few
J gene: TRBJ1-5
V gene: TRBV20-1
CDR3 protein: CSAETGDNQPQHF
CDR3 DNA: TGCAGTGCCGAGACAGGGGATAATCAGCCCCAGCATTTT

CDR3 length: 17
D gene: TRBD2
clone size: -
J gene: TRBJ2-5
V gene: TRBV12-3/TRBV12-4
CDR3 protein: CASSDPRTSVYQETQYF
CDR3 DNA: TGTGCCAGCAGCGACCCCAGGACTAGCGTGTACCAAGAGACCCAGTACTTC

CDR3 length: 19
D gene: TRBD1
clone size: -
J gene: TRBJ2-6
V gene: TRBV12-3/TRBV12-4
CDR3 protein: CASSFPARQGNSGANVLTF
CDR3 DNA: TGTGCCAGCAGTTTTCCAGCGAGACAGGGGAACTCTGGGGCCAACGTCCTGACTTTC